The 7 T cell receptor beta chains in this list originate from one sample, sequenced in a study of T-cell reconstitution after alpha-beta-depleted transplantation in children. The TCRbeta library was prepared with unique molecular identifiers. In TCRdb, the PCR reads were re-called with MiXCR into one record per CDR3 protein. The sample records 350,000 to 450,000 distinct CDR3 sequences, less than 15% being singletons. This material consisted of PBMCs, taken from the stem cell graft. The source of these receptors is a human donor who donated a stem cell graft to a child with Fanconi anemia.

This clonotype was recorded many times. V gene TRBV29-1 combines with J gene TRBJ1-4; TRBD1 might be the D (6 bases). Germline CDR1 is SQVTM and CDR2 is ANQGSEA. Trimming removed 3 bases from V and 4 bases from J, with 12 bases in between. The CDR3 is 14 amino acids. CDR3 loop: CSVEAGVGNEKLFF. For the CDR3, the DNA is TGCAGCGTTGAGGCAGGGGTTGGTAATGAAAAACTGTTTTTT.

This clonotype turned up a few times. The chain employs TRBV29-1 and TRBJ2-3; no reliable D call. The germline V gene has CDR1 SQVTM and CDR2 ANQGSEA. The V end was cut by 8 bases, the J end by 2 bases, with 17 bases between. The CDR3 length is 14 residues. CDR3 amino acids: CSNSGPRDTDTQYF. CDR3 DNA sequence: TGCAGCAACTCGGGCCCTAGGGACACAGATACGCAGTATTTT.

The chain combines TRBV2 with TRBJ2-1, with a weak D call TRBD1 (5 bases). Germline CDR1 SNHLY, CDR2 FYNNEI. This CDR3 has 12 residues. V was pared by 7 bases and J by 8 bases, with 12 bases between. The chain's CDR3 is CASNKDSHEQFF. CDR3 sequence (DNA): TGTGCCAGCAACAAAGACAGCCATGAGCAGTTCTTC.

The chain recombines TRBV7-2 with TRBJ2-7, with TRBD1 matching over 8 bases. The CDR3 sequence is 14 residues long. After removal of 5 bases from V and 3 bases from J, the junction contained 6 bases not matched to a gene. Germline V CDR1 and CDR2: SGHTA, FQGNSA. The CDR3 DNA reads TGTGCCAGCAGCACCTATGGACAGGGCTACGAGCAGTACTTC. Its protein is CASSTYGQGYEQYF.

J is TRBJ2-3 and V is TRBV5-5; D call uncertain. Germline-derived CDR1 and CDR2 are SGHKS and YYEKEE (reference sequence). The CDR3 loop spans 15 amino acids. The ends were cut back, 1 base at V and 3 bases at J, with 12 bases in the middle. The CDR3 spells CASSLYFGVTDTQYF. The CDR3 bases are TGTGCCAGCAGCTTGTATTTCGGAGTTACAGATACGCAGTATTTT.

This clonotype was counted a few times. J is TRBJ2-5 and V is TRBV10-3; no definite D call. CDR1 is ENHRY and CDR2 is SYGVKD in the germline V gene. The CDR3 sequence is 12 residues long. V was cut by 4 bases and J by 5 bases, with 8 bases left in between. CDR3 coding DNA: TGTGCCATCAGTGGTGTTGAGGAGACCCAGTACTTC. This translates into CAISGVEETQYF.

The chain couples TRBV5-1 to TRBJ2-1, with D tentatively TRBD2 (5 bases). The CDR3 is 13 residues long. Germline V gene data show CDR1 as SGHRS and CDR2 as YFSETQ. The V and J ends lost 2 bases and 10 bases respectively, with 13 bases between them. CDR3 sequence: CASSFSAVGEQFF. CDR3 nucleotides: TGCGCCAGCAGCTTTTCAGCGGTCGGCGAGCAGTTCTTC. Filled out from reference TRBV5-1 and TRBJ2-1, the complete variable domain reads KAGVTQTPRYLIKTRGQQVTLSCSPISGHRSVSWYQQTPGQGLQFLFEYFSETQRNKGNFPGRFSGRQFSNSRSEMNVSTLELGDSALYLCASSFSAVGEQFFGPGTRLTVL.